The 3 T cell receptor beta chains in this list originate from one sample, sequenced in a study of neurological immune-mediated disorders. Using its own MiXCR run on the 5' RACE reads, TCRdb lists one record per CDR3 protein. The data contain roughly 25,000 distinct CDR3 sequences, 6.7% of them singletons. The material sequenced was PBMCs. The origin of the receptors is a woman in her forties in good health.

This clonotype was seen many times. J is TRBJ2-7 and V is TRBV27; maybe TRBD2 (6 bases). The CDR3 extends over 13 amino acids. With 6 bases removed from V and 4 bases from J, the gap between germline ends came to 13 bases. In germline, CDR1 is MNHEY, CDR2 SMNVEV (reference sequence). The CDR3, as DNA: TGTGCCAGCAGGGGACTCACGGGTTACGAGCAGTACTTC. It is translated as CASRGLTGYEQYF.

This clonotype was seen at least ten times. The rearrangement links TRBV9 to TRBJ2-1; 15 positions match TRBD2. V was clipped by 0 bases and J by 5 bases; unmatched bases: 3. CDR3 length: 17 amino acids. Germline V CDR1 and CDR2: SGDLS, YYNGEE. CDR3 sequence: CASSVERTSGRDNEQFF. The DNA of the CDR3 is TGTGCCAGCAGCGTAGAAAGGACTAGCGGGAGGGACAATGAGCAGTTCTTC.

This clonotype has ten or more counts. The chain joins TRBV29-1 to TRBJ2-2; no clear D gene. Trimming pared 2 bases from V and 6 bases from J, leaving 7 bases between. This CDR3 has 12 amino acids. Germline CDR1 and CDR2: SQVTM and ANQGSEA. The CDR3 coding sequence is TGCAGCGTTGAACCCGGCTCCGGGGAGCTGTTTTTT. Its protein is CSVEPGSGELFF.